This entry concerns a single T cell receptor beta chain. The antigen is undetermined. These data belong to a study of blood T cells in healthy people across ages. The V segment lost 6 bases and the J segment 0 bases; nucleotides outside the gene matches: 11. CDR1 and CDR2 (germline): MNHEY, SVGEGT. The CDR3 sequence is 18 residues long. Points from the study as a whole: Long-lived donors carried more naive CD4+ cells and greater diversity than aged donors.

A sample-barcoded 5' primer and a J-beta primer mix were used in a second PCR of about 6 to 11 cycles. TCRdb reprocessed the 5' RACE reads via MiXCR and lists one record per CDR3 protein. The sample includes about 1 million distinct CDR3 sequences, less than 50% of them seen just once. Sequencing input: blood. The chain recombines TRBV6-2 or TRBV6-3 with TRBJ1-4, with 9 nucleotides matching TRBD1. This TCR was sampled from a woman aged 55-70 years in good health. The CDR3 region has the DNA TGTGCCAGCAGCCGCACAGGGGGCCCCGCAGCAACTAATGAAAAACTGTTTTTT. Its protein is CASSRTGGPAATNEKLFF.